These 10 T cell receptor beta chains were all obtained from the same sample, sequenced in a study of OX40 agonist ivuxolimab in advanced cancers. TCRdb's copy holds only in-frame clones and misses some; the assay was immunoSEQ multiplex PCR. The data hold about 13,000 clones, with 84% observed a single time. The sequencing used CD4+ or CD8+ T cells sorted from blood, collected in a trial of the OX40 agonist ivuxolimab. Source of these receptors: an adult with an advanced solid tumor such as melanoma, head and neck, liver or kidney cancer.

This chain joins TRBV29-1 and TRBJ2-3; D perhaps matches TRBD1 (6 bases). In germline, CDR1 is SQVTM, CDR2 ANQGSEA. The CDR3 is 15 residues long. V lost 3 bases and J lost 2, with 15 bases in between. CDR3 DNA: TGCAGCGTTGATTGGTGGGCAGGGGACACAGATACGCAGTATTTT. It encodes CSVDWWAGDTDTQYF.

This chain connects TRBV4-1 to TRBJ1-5; D gene uncertain. There are 15 residues in the CDR3. Germline lookup yields CDR1 MGHRA and CDR2 YSYEKL. The V end was cut by 4 bases, the J end by 2 bases, with 12 bases between. The CDR3 protein is CASSPERRGNQPQHF. CDR3 bases: TGCGCCAGCAGCCCAGAAAGACGGGGCAATCAGCCCCAGCATTTT.

The CDR3: CASSTPMGETQYF. The CDR3, as DNA: TGTGCCAGCAGCACCCCGATGGGGGAGACCCAGTACTTC. This chain links TRBV7-9 with TRBJ2-5; D ambiguous. Germline CDR1 is SEHNR and CDR2 is FQNEAQ (reference sequence). Deletions cut 5 bases from V and 5 bases from J, with 12 bases between. The CDR3 covers 13 residues. The entire variable domain, with the rest obtained from reference TRBV7-9 and TRBJ2-5, is as follows: DTGVSQNPRHKITKRGQNVTFRCDPISEHNRLYWYRQTLGQGPEFLTYFQNEAQLEKSRLLSDRFSAERPKGSFSTLEIQRTEQGDSAMYLCASSTPMGETQYFGPGTRLLVL.

V and J are TRBV5-6 and TRBJ1-1; TRBD1 agrees at 7 bases. Germline V CDR1 and CDR2: SGHDT, YYEEEE. This CDR3 is 13 amino acids long. V lost 2 bases to trimming and J lost 6 bases; unmatched junction nucleotides: 4. CDR3 coding DNA: TGTGCCAGCAGCTTCGGGACAGCAGCTGAAGCTTTCTTT. Translating it yields CASSFGTAAEAFF.

In its sample, this clone was seen once. The V call is TRBV7-9, the J call TRBJ1-1; D perhaps matches TRBD1 (6 bases). V was trimmed by 3 bases and J by 3 bases, leaving 11 bases between them. The CDR3 extends over 14 amino acids. Germline V lookup: CDR1 SEHNR, CDR2 FQNEAQ (reference sequence). This chain's CDR3 is CASSLVQGDTEAFF. The CDR3 DNA follows: TGTGCCAGCAGCTTGGTACAGGGTGACACTGAAGCTTTCTTT.

V usage is TRBV12-5 and J usage is TRBJ2-7, with TRBD2 identical over 7 bases. The CDR3 has 16 amino acids. The V gene end was trimmed by 0 bases and the J gene end by 3 bases; junction bases not matched to a gene: 8. Germline V gene data show CDR1 as LGHNT and CDR2 as FRNRAP. CDR3 protein: CASGLVRAGWVYEQYF. CDR3 DNA: TGTGCTAGTGGTTTGGTACGAGCGGGGTGGGTCTACGAGCAGTACTTC.

The V and J genes are TRBV25-1 and TRBJ1-1, with unresolved D. The CDR3 is 14 amino acids. Trimming left V 5 bases short and J 1 base short, with 11 bases between. In germline, CDR1 is MGHDK, CDR2 SYGVNS. The CDR3 here is CASSMFSANTEAFF. The CDR3 coding sequence is TGTGCCAGCAGTATGTTCAGTGCGAACACTGAAGCTTTCTTT.

This rearrangement joins TRBV7-9 to TRBJ1-1, with D uncertain. The CDR3 is 14 amino acids. Germline V CDR1 and CDR2: SEHNR, FQNEAQ (reference sequence). Trimming pared 2 bases from V and 4 bases from J, leaving 11 bases between. The CDR3 protein is CASSLSSAGTEAFF. The CDR3 DNA reads TGTGCCAGCAGCTTAAGTTCTGCTGGCACTGAAGCTTTCTTT.

This clone was recorded a few times. The V call is TRBV9, the J call TRBJ2-3; D call uncertain. Germline V lookup: CDR1 SGDLS, CDR2 YYNGEE. This CDR3 is built from 13 residues. With 6 bases removed from V and 0 bases from J, the gap between germline ends came to 8 bases. CDR3 nucleotide sequence: TGTGCCAGCACCATGTCTAGCACAGATACGCAGTATTTT. The encoded protein is CASTMSSTDTQYF.

This rearrangement joins TRBV7-9 to TRBJ2-7, with a weak D call TRBD1 (6 bases). The CDR3 extends over 12 amino acids. Germline V CDR1 and CDR2: SEHNR, FQNEAQ (reference sequence). The V and J ends lost 5 bases and 4 bases respectively, with 9 bases between them. The CDR3 sequence is CASSPGAYEQYF. DNA for the CDR3: TGTGCCAGCAGCCCAGGGGCTTACGAGCAGTACTTC.